These 31 T cell receptor beta chains came from one sample sequenced in a study of long-term antiretroviral therapy in people with HIV. A v3.0 immunoSEQ assay was performed at survey level. Method: immunoSEQ multiplex PCR; TCRdb's copy keeps in-frame clones and lacks some. The sample contains more than 20,000 clones, about four fifths of which appear only once. Here the sequenced sample was unsorted PBMCs, taken 3 years after starting antiretroviral therapy. These receptors were collected from a young man with HIV.

The genes are TRBV2 and TRBJ2-7; D remains ambiguous. In germline, CDR1 is SNHLY, CDR2 FYNNEI. The V end lost 3 bases, the J end lost 6 bases, and 6 bases lay between the germline ends. This CDR3 region has 11 residues. CDR3 region: CASSDWGEQYF. The CDR3 DNA is TGTGCCAGCAGTGATTGGGGCGAGCAGTACTTC.

J is TRBJ2-2 and V is TRBV29-1; 7 bases are a match to TRBD2. The germline gives CDR1 SQVTM, CDR2 ANQGSEA. The CDR3 loop spans 15 amino acids. J gave up 3 bases and V 6 bases, and 10 bases lay outside the gene matches. Written as DNA, the CDR3 is TGCAGCGTCATCAAGGGGACTACTTACACCGGGGAGCTGTTTTTT. It codes for CSVIKGTTYTGELFF.

This clone appeared a single time. The chain joins TRBV19 to TRBJ2-6; D is unclear. V was trimmed by 3 bases and J by 0 bases, leaving 6 bases between them. The CDR3 runs to 15 residues. CDR1 LNHDA and CDR2 SQIVND come from the germline V gene (reference sequence). In nucleotides, the CDR3 is TGTGCCAGTAGTATTTTTGCCTCTGGGGCCAACGTCCTGACTTTC. Encoded protein: CASSIFASGANVLTF. Combining the CDR3 with reference TRBV19 and TRBJ2-6 gives the whole variable domain DGGITQSPKYLFRKEGQNVTLSCEQNLNHDAMYWYRQDPGQGLRLIYYSQIVNDFQKGDIAEGYSVSREKKESFPLTVTSAQKNPTAFYLCASSIFASGANVLTFGAGSRLTVL.

The chain recombines TRBV6-1 with TRBJ1-4, with 9 bases aligning to TRBD1. Unmatched junction bases numbered 5, after V lost 6 bases and J lost 6 bases. CDR3 length equals 14 residues. Germline loops: CDR1 MNHNS, CDR2 SASEGT. The CDR3 loop is CASSGDREDEKLFF. CDR3 coding DNA: TGTGCCAGCAGCGGGGACAGGGAGGATGAAAAACTGTTTTTT.

This chain uses TRBV18 with TRBJ1-4, with D perhaps matching TRBD1 (5 bases). CDR1 and CDR2 from the germline V gene are KGHSH and LQKENI. With 2 bases removed from V and 4 bases from J, the gap between germline ends came to 8 bases. The CDR3 runs 14 residues. CDR3 nucleotide sequence: TGTGCCAGCTCACCAAAGGGGAGTAATGAAAAACTGTTTTTT. Translating gives CASSPKGSNEKLFF.

The rearrangement links TRBV27 to TRBJ1-1; 9 bases match TRBD1. Germline assignment: CDR1 MNHEY and CDR2 SMNVEV (reference sequence). Trimming cost V 6 bases and J 5 bases; bases outside gene matches: 7. There are 14 residues in the CDR3. The CDR3: CASSLDRGRTEAFF. CDR3 nucleotide sequence: TGTGCCAGCAGCCTTGACAGGGGGAGGACTGAAGCTTTCTTT.

The rearrangement joins TRBV14 to TRBJ2-7; D possibly matches TRBD1 or TRBD2 (5 bases each). The CDR3 contains 16 residues. Germline CDR1 is SGHDN and CDR2 is FVKESK. V was trimmed by 2 bases and J by 3 bases, leaving 17 bases between them. Here the CDR3 reads CASSQTMTGPSYEQYV. Written as DNA, the CDR3 is TGTGCCAGCAGCCAAACAATGACGGGACCGAGCTACGAGCAGTACGTC.

This chain uses TRBV5-6 with TRBJ1-5, with 8 bases fitting TRBD1. Germline V lookup: CDR1 SGHDT, CDR2 YYEEEE. This CDR3 comprises 15 residues. Trimming took 2 bases from V and 1 from J; bases not matched to a gene: 2. CDR3 sequence (DNA): TGTGCCAGCAGCTTTCAGGGGGCGAGCAATCAGCCCCAGCATTTT. Encoded protein: CASSFQGASNQPQHF.

The J gene is TRBJ1-2, the V gene TRBV7-3; perhaps TRBD1 as D (5 bases). Trimming stripped 5 bases from V and 4 bases from J, with 17 bases between. The CDR3 sequence is 15 residues long. In germline, CDR1 is SGHTA, CDR2 FQGTGA. The CDR3 spells CASSPGGGKGYGYTF. The CDR3 DNA reads TGTGCCAGCAGCCCGGGCGGGGGGAAGGGCTATGGCTACACCTTC.

The chain carries TRBV5-1 and TRBJ2-2; TRBD1 might be the D (6 bases). This CDR3 spans 15 amino acids. The germline CDR1 and CDR2 sequences are SGHRS and YFSETQ. Trimming cost V 3 bases and J 1 base, with 10 bases left between them. The CDR3 sequence is CASSSGTKNTGELFF. The CDR3 DNA follows: TGCGCCAGCAGCTCCGGGACAAAGAACACCGGGGAGCTGTTTTTT.

This clone was detected only once. The chain uses TRBV4-1 and TRBJ2-3; 11 bases match TRBD2. This CDR3 spans 15 amino acids. With 0 bases clipped from V and 6 bases from J, the junction kept 2 bases outside the gene matches. Germline V CDR1 and CDR2: MGHRA, YSYEKL. CDR3 protein: CASSQDSGGADTQYF. CDR3 sequence (DNA): TGCGCCAGCAGCCAAGATAGCGGGGGGGCGGATACGCAGTATTTT.

The chain is built from TRBV14 and TRBJ2-3, with D possibly matching TRBD1 (6 bases). The V gene lost 1 base and the J gene lost 1 base, with 12 bases spanning the gap. The CDR3 contains 16 residues. CDR1 is SGHDN, CDR2 FVKESK, per germline. The CDR3 region has the DNA TGTGCCAGCAGCCAAGCAACAGGGTCTGGCACAGATACGCAGTATTTT. Protein: CASSQATGSGTDTQYF.

The rearrangement uses TRBV5-5 and TRBJ2-1; D is unresolved. Trimming shortened V by 3 bases and J by 6 bases, and 7 bases separated the two germline ends. The CDR3 is made up of 12 amino acids. Germline-derived CDR1 and CDR2 are SGHKS and YYEKEE (reference sequence). The CDR3 region has the DNA TGTGCCAGCAGCTCCCCCCTCAATGAGCAGTTCTTC. It specifies CASSSPLNEQFF.

V and J are TRBV5-1 and TRBJ2-2; 11 bases are shared with TRBD2. With 2 bases clipped from V and 4 bases from J, the junction kept 4 bases outside the gene matches. The CDR3 spans 16 residues. Germline V gene data show CDR1 as SGHRS and CDR2 as YFSETQ. The CDR3 region is CASSFTSGGVTGELFF. In nucleotides, the CDR3 is TGCGCCAGCAGCTTTACTAGCGGGGGAGTCACCGGGGAGCTGTTTTTT.

The rearrangement links TRBV5-5 to TRBJ2-5; 10 bases line up with TRBD1. The CDR3 is made up of 16 amino acids. Germline V gene data show CDR1 as SGHKS and CDR2 as YYEKEE (reference sequence). Trimming at V came to 4 bases and at J to 7 bases, leaving 13 bases not matched to a gene. CDR3 DNA: TGTGCCAGCAGCGTTCCTCCGGGACAGGGGCGAGGGACCCAGTACTTC. Translating it yields CASSVPPGQGRGTQYF.

This chain joins TRBV7-2 and TRBJ2-5; D might be TRBD1 (6 bases). Germline CDR1 SGHTA, CDR2 FQGNSA. Trimming shortened V by 7 bases and J by 0 bases, and 12 bases separated the two germline ends. There are 14 residues in the CDR3. In nucleotides, the CDR3 is TGTGCCAGCATCTCCGGGACACACCAAGAGACCCAGTACTTC. It specifies CASISGTHQETQYF.

The V gene is TRBV30, the J gene TRBJ1-2; no reliable D call. Trimming stripped 1 base from V and 3 bases from J, with 9 bases between. CDR3 length: 13 residues. Germline V gene data show CDR1 as GTSNPN and CDR2 as SVGIG (reference sequence). CDR3 sequence (DNA): TGTGCCTGGAGTGCCTTTGGTGACTATGGCTACACCTTC. Encoded protein: CAWSAFGDYGYTF.

This sequence joins TRBV27 and TRBJ2-1; 14 bases are shared with TRBD2. Germline V gives CDR1 MNHEY, CDR2 SMNVEV (reference sequence). Trimming at V came to 8 bases and at J to 9 bases, leaving 6 bases not matched to a gene. The CDR3 contains 14 residues. The CDR3 here is CASWTSGGLLEQFF. The DNA for the CDR3 is TGTGCCAGCTGGACTAGCGGGGGGCTTCTTGAGCAGTTCTTC.

The J gene is TRBJ1-2, the V gene TRBV5-1; D is unclear. The V gene lost 1 base and the J gene lost 6 bases, with 13 bases spanning the gap. Germline V gene data show CDR1 as SGHRS and CDR2 as YFSETQ. The CDR3 totals 14 residues. CDR3 amino acids: CASSLSSAFDGYTF. CDR3 bases: TGCGCCAGCAGCTTGTCGTCCGCTTTCGATGGCTACACCTTC.

The chain couples TRBV5-5 to TRBJ2-3; 14 nucleotides agree with TRBD2. There are 16 residues in the CDR3. The trim removed 4 bases at V and 1 base at J, leaving 2 bases unmatched. Germline V gene sequence: CDR1 SGHKS, CDR2 YYEKEE (reference sequence). For the CDR3, the DNA is TGTGCCAGCAGCCGGGGACTAGCGGGGGGCACAGATACGCAGTATTTT. Protein sequence: CASSRGLAGGTDTQYF. Full variable domain (remainder filled in from reference TRBV5-5 and TRBJ2-3): DAGVTQSPTHLIKTRGQQVTLRCSPISGHKSVSWYQQVLGQGPQFIFQYYEKEERGRGNFPDRFSARQFPNYSSELNVNALLLGDSALYLCASSRGLAGGTDTQYFGPGTRLTVL.

V and J are TRBV18 and TRBJ2-5; D perhaps matches TRBD1 (5 bases). The CDR3 runs to 13 residues. The V end was cut by 2 bases, the J end by 3 bases, with 7 bases between. Germline CDR1 and CDR2: KGHSH and LQKENI. CDR3 amino acids: CASSPGAKETQYF. The CDR3 DNA sequence: TGTGCCAGCTCACCAGGGGCAAAAGAGACCCAGTACTTC.

The V and J genes are TRBV4-2 and TRBJ2-3; TRBD2 matches 7 bases. Per germline, CDR1 LGHNA and CDR2 YNFKEQ. The CDR3 length is 14 residues. The trim removed 6 bases at V and 1 base at J, leaving 4 bases unmatched. DNA for the CDR3: TGTGCCAGCAGGGCCGCGGGGGGCACAGATACGCAGTATTTT. It codes for CASRAAGGTDTQYF.

V gene TRBV5-3 combines with J gene TRBJ2-4; D gene uncertain. TRBV5-3 carries the ORF label, with uncertain function. Trimming left V 0 bases short and J 0 bases short, with 19 bases between. The CDR3 is 19 amino acids. Written as DNA, the CDR3 is TGTGCCAGAAGCTTGGCCCAGGTCGTCAGCACTATAGCCAAAAACATTCAGTACTTC. Protein sequence: CARSLAQVVSTIAKNIQYF.

As for this clone: Sequence at one end of the junction differs from germline and may be a read error. V and J are TRBV7-3 and TRBJ2-2, with TRBD1 as a possible D gene (6 bases). The germline V gene has CDR1 SGHTA and CDR2 FQGTGA. The CDR3 covers 18 residues. CDR3: CASSLMGRNRANTGELFF. CDR3 DNA: TGTGCCAGCAGTTTAATGGGTCGTAACAGGGCGAACACCGGGGAGCTGTTTTTT.

The chain has TRBV28 and TRBJ1-2; no definite D call. V was cut by 8 bases and J by 5 bases, with 12 bases left in between. CDR3 length: 12 amino acids. The V gene's germline CDR1 is MDHEN and CDR2 SYDVKM. The CDR3 loop reads CASVHNRYGYTF. DNA of the CDR3: TGTGCCAGCGTCCACAATAGGTATGGCTACACCTTC.

This sequence joins TRBV5-8 and TRBJ2-1, with D hard to call. CDR3 length: 20 amino acids. From germline, CDR1 is SGHTS and CDR2 YDEGEE. V lost 1 base and J lost 4, with 27 bases in between. Written as DNA, the CDR3 is TGTGCCAGCAGCTTGCTGGTGGGCTTAGTGAGGCCCTCCAAATACAATGAGCAGTTCTTC. Translating gives CASSLLVGLVRPSKYNEQFF. Supplemented by reference TRBV5-8 and TRBJ2-1, the full variable domain reads EAGVTQSPTHLIKTRGQQATLRCSPISGHTSVYWYQQALGLGLQFLLWYDEGEERNRGNFPPRFSGRQFPNYSSELNVNALELEDSALYLCASSLLVGLVRPSKYNEQFFGPGTRLTVL.

The CDR3 is CASTDTNNYGYTF. In nucleotides, the CDR3 is TGTGCCAGCACGGACACGAACAACTATGGCTACACCTTC. V is TRBV28 and J is TRBJ1-2, with a tentative D call TRBD1 (5 bases). Trimming cost V 7 bases and J 2 bases, with 11 bases left between them. This CDR3 contains 13 residues. In germline, CDR1 is MDHEN, CDR2 SYDVKM.

The chain has TRBV2 and TRBJ2-7; TRBD2 agrees at 9 bases. The trim removed 2 bases at V and 2 bases at J, leaving 4 bases unmatched. In germline, CDR1 is SNHLY, CDR2 FYNNEI. CDR3 length equals 15 residues. The CDR3 coding sequence is TGTGCCAGCAGTGAACGTCTAGCGGGAACCTACGAGCAGTACGTC. Protein product: CASSERLAGTYEQYV.

V and J are TRBV9 and TRBJ1-2, with a possible D match to TRBD1 (6 bases). This CDR3 comprises 15 residues. The germline gives CDR1 SGDLS, CDR2 YYNGEE. The V end was cut by 4 bases, the J end by 0 bases, with 13 bases between. CDR3 loop: CASSPSDRANYGYTF. CDR3 DNA: TGTGCCAGCAGCCCCTCGGACAGAGCTAACTATGGCTACACCTTC.

The rearrangement uses TRBV28 and TRBJ1-1; D gene uncertain. The ends were cut back, 2 bases at V and 1 base at J, with 14 bases in the middle. The length of the CDR3 is 16 residues. Germline assignment: CDR1 MDHEN and CDR2 SYDVKM. CDR3 sequence: CASSLGWYRENTEAFF. The CDR3 region has the DNA TGTGCCAGCAGTTTAGGTTGGTACAGAGAGAACACTGAAGCTTTCTTT.

The chain has TRBV28 and TRBJ1-5, with no clear D. Germline V lookup: CDR1 MDHEN, CDR2 SYDVKM. V lost 3 bases and J 2 bases, leaving 11 bases between the germline ends. This CDR3 has 15 amino acids. Here the CDR3 reads CASSFPGYGNQPQHF. The DNA of the CDR3 is TGTGCCAGCAGTTTCCCGGGTTATGGCAATCAGCCCCAGCATTTT.